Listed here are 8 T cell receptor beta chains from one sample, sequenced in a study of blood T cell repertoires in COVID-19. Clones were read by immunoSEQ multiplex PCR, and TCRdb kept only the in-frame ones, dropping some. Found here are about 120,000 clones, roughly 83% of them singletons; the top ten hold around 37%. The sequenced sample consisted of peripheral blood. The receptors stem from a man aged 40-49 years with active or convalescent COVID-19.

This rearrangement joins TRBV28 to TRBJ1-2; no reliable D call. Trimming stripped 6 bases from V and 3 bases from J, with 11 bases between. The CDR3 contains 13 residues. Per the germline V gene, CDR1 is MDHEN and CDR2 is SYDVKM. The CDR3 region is CASSRTGDYGYTF. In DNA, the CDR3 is TGTGCCAGCAGCCGGACCGGGGACTATGGCTACACCTTC.

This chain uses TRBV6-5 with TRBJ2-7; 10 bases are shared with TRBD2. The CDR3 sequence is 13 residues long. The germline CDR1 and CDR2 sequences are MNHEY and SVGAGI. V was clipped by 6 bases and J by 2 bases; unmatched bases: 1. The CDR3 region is CASRLAGTYEQYF. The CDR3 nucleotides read TGTGCCAGCAGACTAGCGGGAACCTACGAGCAGTACTTC.

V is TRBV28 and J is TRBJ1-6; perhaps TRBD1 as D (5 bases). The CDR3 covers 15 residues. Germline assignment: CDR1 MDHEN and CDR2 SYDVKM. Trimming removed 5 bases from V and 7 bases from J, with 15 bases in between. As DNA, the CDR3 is TGTGCCAGCAGTCTCTCCGACAGATTCAATTCACCCCTCCACTTT. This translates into CASSLSDRFNSPLHF.

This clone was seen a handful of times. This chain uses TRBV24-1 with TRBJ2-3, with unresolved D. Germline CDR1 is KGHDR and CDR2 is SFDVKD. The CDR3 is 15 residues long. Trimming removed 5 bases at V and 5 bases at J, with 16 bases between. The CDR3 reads CATSANEAPRDTQYF. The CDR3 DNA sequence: TGTGCCACCAGTGCTAATGAGGCGCCCAGAGATACGCAGTATTTT.

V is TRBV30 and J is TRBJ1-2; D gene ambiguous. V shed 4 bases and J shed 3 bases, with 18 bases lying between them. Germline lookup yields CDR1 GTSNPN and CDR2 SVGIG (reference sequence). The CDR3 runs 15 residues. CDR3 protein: CAWNLLSLGDYGYTF. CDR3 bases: TGTGCCTGGAACCTCCTGTCTTTAGGAGACTATGGCTACACCTTC.

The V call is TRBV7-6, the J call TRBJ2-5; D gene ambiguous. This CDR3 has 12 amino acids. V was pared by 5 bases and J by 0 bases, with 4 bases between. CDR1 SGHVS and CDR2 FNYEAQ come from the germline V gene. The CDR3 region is CASSPDQETQYF. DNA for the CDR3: TGTGCCAGCAGCCCCGACCAAGAGACCCAGTACTTC.

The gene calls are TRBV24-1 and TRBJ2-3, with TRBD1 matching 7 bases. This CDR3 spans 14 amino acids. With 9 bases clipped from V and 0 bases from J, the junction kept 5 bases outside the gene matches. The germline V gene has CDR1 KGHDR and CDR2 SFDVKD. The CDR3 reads CATGGQDSTDTQYF. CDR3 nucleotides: TGTGCCACCGGCGGACAGGATAGCACAGATACGCAGTATTTT.

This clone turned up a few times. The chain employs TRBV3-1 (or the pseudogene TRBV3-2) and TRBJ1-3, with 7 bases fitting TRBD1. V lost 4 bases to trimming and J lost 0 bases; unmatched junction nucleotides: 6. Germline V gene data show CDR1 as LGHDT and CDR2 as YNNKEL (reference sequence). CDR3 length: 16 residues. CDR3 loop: CASSLGTASSGNTIYF. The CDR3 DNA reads TGTGCCAGCAGCCTCGGGACAGCCAGCTCTGGAAACACCATATATTTT.